Sequencing of this T cell receptor (beta chain) was carried out in a study of blood T cell repertoires in COVID-19. Produced via immunoSEQ multiplex PCR; TCRdb's table is partial and in-frame only. The top ten clones hold about 7% of a sample with 190,000 or so clones, around 90% of them seen once. This CDR3 has 13 residues. Trimming stripped 0 bases from V and 5 bases from J, with 5 bases between. Germline CDR1 is LGHNT and CDR2 is FRNRAP. The genes are TRBV12-5 and TRBJ2-1, with D possibly being TRBD2 (5 bases). This receptor was obtained from a man aged 35 to 55 with acute or convalescent COVID-19. Sequences were obtained from peripheral blood. The CDR3 loop reads CASGLVLDNEQFF. The CDR3 nucleotides are TGTGCTAGTGGTTTGGTACTAGACAATGAGCAGTTCTTC.